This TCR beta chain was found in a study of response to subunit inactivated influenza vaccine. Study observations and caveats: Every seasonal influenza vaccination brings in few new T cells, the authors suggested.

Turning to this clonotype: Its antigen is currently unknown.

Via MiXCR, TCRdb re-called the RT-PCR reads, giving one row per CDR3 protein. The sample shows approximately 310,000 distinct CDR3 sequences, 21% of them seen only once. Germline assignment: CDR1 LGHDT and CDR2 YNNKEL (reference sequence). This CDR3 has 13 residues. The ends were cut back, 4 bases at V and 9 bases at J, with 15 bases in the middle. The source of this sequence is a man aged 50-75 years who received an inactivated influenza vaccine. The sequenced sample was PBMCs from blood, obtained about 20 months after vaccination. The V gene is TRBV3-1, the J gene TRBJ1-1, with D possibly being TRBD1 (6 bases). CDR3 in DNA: TGTGCCAGCAGCCGATTAAGACAGGACCAAGCTTTCTTT. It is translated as CASSRLRQDQAFF.